The sequence of this TCR beta chain was determined in a study of tumor-infiltrating lymphocytes in primary liver carcinoma. Study in general: Samples gave roughly 3.5 to 7.5 million productive TCRbeta reads, similar across tissue types.

V was clipped by 6 bases and J by 5 bases, with 20 bases between them. Germline CDR1 reads SQVTM; CDR2 reads ANQGSEA. The CDR3 runs 14 residues. This clonotype was seen many times. Researchers generated TCR beta cDNA from 500 to 600 ng of total RNA, relying on a constant-region primer. For TCR beta, libraries were produced by three nested multiplex PCR rounds using slightly modified ARM-PCR. A C-beta reverse primer and TRBV1-TRBV30 forward primers served in each of the first two PCR rounds, at 10 cycles apiece. Using its own MiXCR run on the multiplex PCR reads, TCRdb lists one record per CDR3 protein. Counted here are just over 300,000 distinct CDR3 sequences, approximately 58% occurring once; the ten biggest clones make up 15% to 20%. Extraction also yielded germline DNA, while blood RNA was obtained from unsorted whole blood. None of the patients had received treatment, and all had chronic HBV infection.

The source material was peripheral blood. V is TRBV29-1 and J is TRBJ2-7; D is possibly TRBD2 (6 bases). The sequence was collected from a young woman with primary liver carcinoma and hepatitis B virus infection. The CDR3 here is CSVRTPDYPNEQYF. CDR3 nucleotides: TGCAGCGTGAGGACTCCGGACTATCCAAACGAGCAGTACTTC.